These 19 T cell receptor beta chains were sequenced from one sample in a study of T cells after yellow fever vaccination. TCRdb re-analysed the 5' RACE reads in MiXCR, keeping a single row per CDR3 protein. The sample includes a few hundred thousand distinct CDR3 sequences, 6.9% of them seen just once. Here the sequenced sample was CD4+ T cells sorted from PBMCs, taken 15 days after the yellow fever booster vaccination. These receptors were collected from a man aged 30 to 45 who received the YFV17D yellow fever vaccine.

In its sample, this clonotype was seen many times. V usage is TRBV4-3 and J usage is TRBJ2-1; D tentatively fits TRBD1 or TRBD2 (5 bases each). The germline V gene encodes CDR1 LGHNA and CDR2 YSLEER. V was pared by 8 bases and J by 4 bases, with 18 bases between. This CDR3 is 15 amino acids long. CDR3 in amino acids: CASGGVGARYNEQFF. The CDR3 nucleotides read TGCGCCAGCGGAGGAGTTGGGGCTAGGTACAATGAGCAGTTCTTC.

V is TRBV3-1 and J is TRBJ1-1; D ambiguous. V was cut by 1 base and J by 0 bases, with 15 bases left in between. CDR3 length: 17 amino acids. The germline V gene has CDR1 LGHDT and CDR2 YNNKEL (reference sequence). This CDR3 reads CASSQGPLTSMNTEAFF. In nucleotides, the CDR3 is TGTGCCAGCAGCCAAGGACCACTTACGTCAATGAACACTGAAGCTTTCTTT. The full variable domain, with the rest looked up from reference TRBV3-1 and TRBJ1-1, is DTAVSQTPKYLVTQMGNDKSIKCEQNLGHDTMYWYKQDSKKFLKIMFSYNNKELIINETVPNRFSPKSPDKAHLNLHINSLELGDSAVYFCASSQGPLTSMNTEAFFGQGTRLTVV.

This chain's CDR3 is CASSLTLLNTEAFF. The CDR3 DNA reads as TGCGCCAGCAGCTTAACTCTTTTGAACACTGAAGCTTTCTTT. This chain joins TRBV5-1 and TRBJ1-1; D is unresolved. This CDR3 spans 14 amino acids. Trimming pared 2 bases from V and 0 bases from J, leaving 8 bases between. CDR1 and CDR2 from the germline V gene are SGHRS and YFSETQ.

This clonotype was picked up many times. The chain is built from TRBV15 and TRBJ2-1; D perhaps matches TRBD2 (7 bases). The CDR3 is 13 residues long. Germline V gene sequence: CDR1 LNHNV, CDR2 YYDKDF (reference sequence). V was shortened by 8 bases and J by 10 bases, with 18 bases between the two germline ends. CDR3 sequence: CATGLAVTGEQFF. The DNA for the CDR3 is TGTGCCACCGGGCTAGCGGTTACAGGGGAGCAGTTCTTC.

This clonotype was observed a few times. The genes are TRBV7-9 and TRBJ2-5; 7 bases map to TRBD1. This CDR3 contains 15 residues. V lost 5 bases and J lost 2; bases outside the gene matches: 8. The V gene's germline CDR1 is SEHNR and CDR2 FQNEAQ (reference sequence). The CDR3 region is CASSLDRLPQETQYF. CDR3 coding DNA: TGTGCCAGCAGCCTGGACAGGTTGCCTCAAGAGACCCAGTACTTC.

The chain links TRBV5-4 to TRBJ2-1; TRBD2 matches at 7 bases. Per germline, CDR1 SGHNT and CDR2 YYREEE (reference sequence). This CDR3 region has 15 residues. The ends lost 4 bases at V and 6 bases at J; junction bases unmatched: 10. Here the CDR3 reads CASSPRPREFNEQFF. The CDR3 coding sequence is TGTGCCAGCAGCCCCCGACCGCGGGAGTTCAATGAGCAGTTCTTC.

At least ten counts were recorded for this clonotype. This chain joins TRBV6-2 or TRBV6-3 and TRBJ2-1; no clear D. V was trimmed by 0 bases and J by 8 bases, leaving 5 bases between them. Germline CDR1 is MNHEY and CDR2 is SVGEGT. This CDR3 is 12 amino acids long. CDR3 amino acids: CASSYSIYEQFF. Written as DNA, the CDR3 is TGTGCCAGCAGTTACTCGATTTATGAGCAGTTCTTC.

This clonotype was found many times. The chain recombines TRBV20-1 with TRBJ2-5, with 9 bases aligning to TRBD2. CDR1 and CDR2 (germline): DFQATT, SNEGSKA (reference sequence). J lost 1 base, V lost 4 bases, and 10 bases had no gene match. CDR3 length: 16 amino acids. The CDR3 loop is CSANPPIAGAQETQYF. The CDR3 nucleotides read TGCAGTGCTAATCCCCCGATAGCGGGAGCCCAAGAGACCCAGTACTTC.

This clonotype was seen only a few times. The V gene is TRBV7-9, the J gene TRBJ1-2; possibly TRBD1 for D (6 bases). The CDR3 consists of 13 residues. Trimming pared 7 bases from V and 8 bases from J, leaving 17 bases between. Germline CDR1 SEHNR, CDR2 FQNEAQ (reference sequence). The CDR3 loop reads CASKVQGLWGYTF. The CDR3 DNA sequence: TGTGCCAGCAAAGTACAGGGACTGTGGGGCTACACCTTC.

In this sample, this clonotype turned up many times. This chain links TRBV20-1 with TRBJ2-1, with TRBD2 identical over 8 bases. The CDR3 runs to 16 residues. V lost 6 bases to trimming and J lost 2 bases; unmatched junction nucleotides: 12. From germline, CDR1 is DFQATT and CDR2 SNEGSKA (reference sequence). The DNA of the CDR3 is TGCAGTGCGCCCGAGGCGGCGCGGGGGGCCTACAATGAGCAGTTCTTC. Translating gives CSAPEAARGAYNEQFF.

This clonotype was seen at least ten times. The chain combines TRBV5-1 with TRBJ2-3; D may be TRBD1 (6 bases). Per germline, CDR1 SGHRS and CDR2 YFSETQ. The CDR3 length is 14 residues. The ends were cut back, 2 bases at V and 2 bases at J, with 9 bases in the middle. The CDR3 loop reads CASSFRDNTDTQYF. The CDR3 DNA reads TGCGCCAGCAGCTTCCGGGACAACACAGATACGCAGTATTTT.

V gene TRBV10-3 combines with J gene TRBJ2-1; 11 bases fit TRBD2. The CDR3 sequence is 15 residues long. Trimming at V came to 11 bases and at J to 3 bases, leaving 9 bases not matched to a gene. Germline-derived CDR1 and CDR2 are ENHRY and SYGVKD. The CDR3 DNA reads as TGTGCCGCATCTTCCGGGACTAGCGGCTACAATGAGCAGTTCTTC. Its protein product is CAASSGTSGYNEQFF.

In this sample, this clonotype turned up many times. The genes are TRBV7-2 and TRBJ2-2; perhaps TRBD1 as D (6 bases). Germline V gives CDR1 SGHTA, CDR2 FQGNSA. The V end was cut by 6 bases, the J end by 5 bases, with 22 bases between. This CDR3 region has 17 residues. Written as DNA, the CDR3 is TGTGCCAGCAGTTCCCAATCCGCAGGGGACGGAACCGGGGAGCTGTTTTTT. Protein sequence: CASSSQSAGDGTGELFF.

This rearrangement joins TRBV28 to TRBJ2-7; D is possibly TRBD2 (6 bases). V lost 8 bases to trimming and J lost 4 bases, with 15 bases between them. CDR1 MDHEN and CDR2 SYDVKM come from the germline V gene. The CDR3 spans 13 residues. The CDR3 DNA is TGTGCCAGCCGCCCCGGCGGGACTTACGAGCAGTACTTC. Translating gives CASRPGGTYEQYF.

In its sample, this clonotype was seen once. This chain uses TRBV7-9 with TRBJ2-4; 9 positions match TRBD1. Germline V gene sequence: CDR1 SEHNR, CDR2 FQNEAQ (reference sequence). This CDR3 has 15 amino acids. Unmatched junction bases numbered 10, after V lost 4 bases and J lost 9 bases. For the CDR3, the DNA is TGTGCCAGCAGCTCGGACAGGGGAGTCGGTAGCATTCAGTACTTC. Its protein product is CASSSDRGVGSIQYF. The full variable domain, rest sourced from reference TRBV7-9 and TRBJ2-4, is DTGVSQNPRHKITKRGQNVTFRCDPISEHNRLYWYRQTLGQGPEFLTYFQNEAQLEKSRLLSDRFSAERPKGSFSTLEIQRTEQGDSAMYLCASSSDRGVGSIQYFGAGTRLSVL.

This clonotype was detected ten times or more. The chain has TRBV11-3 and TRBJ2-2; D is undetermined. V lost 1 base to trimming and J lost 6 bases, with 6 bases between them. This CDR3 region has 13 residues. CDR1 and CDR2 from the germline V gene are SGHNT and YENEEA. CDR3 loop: CASSLGISGELFF. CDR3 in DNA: TGTGCCAGCAGCTTAGGGATTTCCGGGGAGCTGTTTTTT.

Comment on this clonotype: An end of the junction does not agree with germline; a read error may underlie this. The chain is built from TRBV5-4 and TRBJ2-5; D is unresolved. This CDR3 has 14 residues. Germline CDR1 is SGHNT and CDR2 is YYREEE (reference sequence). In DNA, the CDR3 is TGTGCCAGCAGCACCTTCGGTCCCCAAGGGACCCAGTACTTC. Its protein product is CASSTFGPQGTQYF.

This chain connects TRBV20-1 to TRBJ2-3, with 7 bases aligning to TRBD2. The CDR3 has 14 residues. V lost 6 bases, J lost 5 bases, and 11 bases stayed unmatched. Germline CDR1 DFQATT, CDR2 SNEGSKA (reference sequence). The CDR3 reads CSASPGTKEDTQYF. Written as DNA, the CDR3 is TGCAGTGCCTCACCCGGGACTAAAGAAGATACGCAGTATTTT.

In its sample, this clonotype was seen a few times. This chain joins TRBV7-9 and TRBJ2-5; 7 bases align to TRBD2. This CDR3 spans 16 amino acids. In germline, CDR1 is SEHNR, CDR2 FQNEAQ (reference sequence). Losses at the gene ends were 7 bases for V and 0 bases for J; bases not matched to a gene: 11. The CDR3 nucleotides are TGTGCCAGCACACCCGGAAATCTAGCGGACCAAGAGACCCAGTACTTC. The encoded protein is CASTPGNLADQETQYF.